This is a list of T cell receptor beta chains from one sample in a study of T cells in Graves' hyperthyroidism and ophthalmopathy. TCRdb re-called the multiplex PCR reads with MiXCR, one entry per CDR3 protein. This sample has roughly 400,000 distinct CDR3 sequences, with 15% to 18% found just once. The sequenced sample consisted of blood. Receptors originate from a woman aged 18-29 years with Graves' hyperthyroidism that later progressed to Graves' ophthalmopathy. CDR3s include the opening cysteine and the closing phenylalanine or tryptophan.

TRBV7-9	TRBJ1-1	CASSLMGSFGANTEAFF
TRBV5-5	TRBJ2-2	CASSLEAGWSTGELFF
TRBV7-2	TRBJ2-7	CASSGRDRSHEQYF
TRBV10-3	TRBJ2-7	CAISESGTLGPYEQYF
TRBV29-1	TRBJ2-1	CSVKKREGRDEQFF
TRBV4-1	TRBJ2-4	CASSRSSRSTDNIQYF
TRBV7-2	TRBJ2-3	CASSLGDRGHTDTQYF
TRBV27	TRBJ2-1	CASSGAGENEQFF
TRBV7-8	TRBJ2-1	CASSLRGGDEQFF
TRBV29-1	TRBJ1-1	CSGSRWNTAAFF
TRBV7-9	TRBJ1-1	CASSTSGAPLIAFF
TRBV27	TRBJ1-6	CASRPGIRSPLHF
TRBV5-8	TRBJ2-5	CASSLQGQGAETQYF
TRBV7-9	TRBJ1-2	CASSLEGLSYGYTF
TRBV20-1	TRBJ2-2	CSARVGGDTGELFF
TRBV4-1	TRBJ2-1	CASSHRGYIDEQFF
TRBV4-1	TRBJ2-4	CASSQDGTRGNIQYF
TRBV6-1	TRBJ1-1	CASSPPPDRGWVEYTEAFF
TRBV28	TRBJ1-2	CASSLGTGIYGYTF
TRBV5-1	TRBJ2-1	CASSPRTGTGNEQFF
TRBV24-1	TRBJ2-7	CATSEGGRDEQYF
TRBV9	TRBJ2-7	CASSVGWEAGWEQYF
TRBV2	TRBJ1-3	CASSVAPSPSVNTIYF
TRBV28	TRBJ2-6	CASNNREAGSGANVLTF
TRBV20-1	TRBJ1-5	CSARDAGRQNQPQHF
TRBV7-2	TRBJ1-1	CASSLVEVPSGGMDTEAFF
TRBV28	TRBJ1-1	CASSPSWAVTEAFF
TRBV20-1	TRBJ2-2	CSARDSRDRGPGELFF
TRBV30	TRBJ2-7	CAWSVSPWTSGRAVSYEQYF
TRBV6-5	TRBJ2-2	CASSYLGTANTGELFF
TRBV24-1	TRBJ2-2	CATSPTVHGELFF
TRBV20-1	TRBJ2-7	CSAGLAGGDEQYF
TRBV27	TRBJ2-6	CASSPPWTGKSSGANVLTF
TRBV13	TRBJ2-1	CASSLERGTYNEQFF
TRBV18	TRBJ2-2	CASSPPAGELFF
TRBV15	TRBJ2-7	CATSRYSGRSEQYF
TRBV6-1	TRBJ2-1	CASGGGGNEQFF
TRBV7-2	TRBJ2-1	CASSLGGEQFF
TRBV28	TRBJ2-7	CASSSTEGHPYEQYF